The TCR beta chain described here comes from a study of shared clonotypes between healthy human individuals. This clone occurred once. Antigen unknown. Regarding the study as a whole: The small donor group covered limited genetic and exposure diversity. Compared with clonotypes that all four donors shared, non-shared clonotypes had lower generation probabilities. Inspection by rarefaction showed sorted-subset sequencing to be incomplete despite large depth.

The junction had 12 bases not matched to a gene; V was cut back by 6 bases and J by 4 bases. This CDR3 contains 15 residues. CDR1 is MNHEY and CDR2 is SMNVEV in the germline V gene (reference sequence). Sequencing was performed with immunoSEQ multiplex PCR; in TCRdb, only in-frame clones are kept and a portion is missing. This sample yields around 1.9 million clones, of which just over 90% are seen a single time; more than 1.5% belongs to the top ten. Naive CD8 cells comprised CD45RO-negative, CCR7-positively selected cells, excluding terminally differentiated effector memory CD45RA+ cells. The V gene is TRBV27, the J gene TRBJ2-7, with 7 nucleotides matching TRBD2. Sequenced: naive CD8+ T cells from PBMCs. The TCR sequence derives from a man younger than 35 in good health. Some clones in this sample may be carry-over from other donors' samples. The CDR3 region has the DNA TGTGCCAGCAGCCAACGCAGGGAGGGCTGGTACGAGCAGTACTTC. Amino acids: CASSQRREGWYEQYF.